This T cell receptor (beta chain) was sequenced during a study of T cell responses to AZD1222 COVID-19 vaccine. Study results and caveats: The study reported that nearly half of spike-specific TCRs target unmutated variant regions. Spike-specific TCR breadth rose after two AZD1222 doses, and depth rose as well. There were vaccine-associated CD4 TCRs across spike, dominant at 160-218 and 743-854.

With respect to this clone: Its antigen is undetermined.

V lost 2 bases and J 7 bases, leaving 15 bases between the germline ends. CDR1 is MNHEY, CDR2 SMNVEV, per germline (reference sequence). The CDR3 consists of 14 residues. Produced via immunoSEQ multiplex PCR; TCRdb's table is partial and in-frame only. The data contain roughly 120,000 clones, 88% of them singletons. This receptor was obtained from an adult in good health. The specimen was peripheral blood, collected on day 0 of AZD1222 vaccination. This chain connects TRBV27 to TRBJ2-7; D is tentatively TRBD1 or TRBD2 (6 bases each). As DNA, the CDR3 is TGTGCCAGCAGTTTAGTGTCGGGGGCTCTGGAGCAGTACTTC. Its protein product is CASSLVSGALEQYF.